This T cell receptor beta chain was identified in a study of shared clonotypes between healthy human individuals (dated by TCRdb to 2018 to 2021). For the study in its entirety: A couple of women and a few men aged 18 to 49 years were included in the cohort. For each donor, CD4 naive and CD4 memory were each given three plates, CD8 naive was given two plates, and CD8 memory was given one plate. Blood TCR repertoires of about five healthy adults were deeply sequenced to estimate repertoire size and the extent of clonotype sharing between individuals. To increase sequencing depth and limit assay-specific biases, TCR repertoire library preparation and sequencing were carried out by different laboratories using diverse techniques. Per donor, leukapheresis produced somewhere between about 0.85 and 8.9 billion PBMCs. Overall results and qualifications from the work: Compared with non-shared clonotypes, clonotypes shared by all four sorted-subset donors had higher generation probabilities. The small number of donors limited the genetic and exposure-history diversity represented. Pairwise subsampling led to the expectation that sequencing depth would affect the degree of clonotype sharing among donors. Across a handful of donors, around 5% of naive CD4, 3% to 3.5% of naive CD8, 2.3% of memory CD4, and over 0.35% of memory CD8 clonotypes were shared. Sampling was restricted to blood, and TCR repertoires in tissues likely differ from the TCR repertoires found in blood. Rarefaction of sorted-subset datasets indicated incomplete sequencing despite the large sequencing depth. Larger estimated clonotype richness was generally found for naive subsets than for memory subsets.

Using the deep immunoSEQ assay, multiplex PCR amplified TCR CDR3 regions from genomic DNA. Extracted genomic DNA from each cell subset was spread evenly across all wells of several immunoSEQ 96-well plates, with each plate serving as a replicate. For sorted subsets, each replicate PCR was loaded with 200 ng genomic DNA, equivalent to some 31,000 T cell genomes. The purified libraries were quantified using a Qubit 3.0 fluorometer, sized with a Bioanalyzer 2100, and then quantified again using the KAPA Library Quantification kit. Every immunoSEQ 96-well plate was sequenced on a separate single-read 150-cycle Illumina NextSeq 550 flow cell. On the study's bioinformatics: Because the immunoSEQ output included only junctional sequences and no quality scores, the filtering could not be the same as the filtering used for full-length reads. To assign V/J genes and CDR3, sequences were annotated using PyIR, a Python wrapper for IgBLAST v1.9, with IMGT germline references. Reads with weak V/J assignments (E-value above 1e-6), missing CDR3, stop codons, out-of-frame junctions, or ambiguous translated residues were removed. A V3J clonotype was defined by an identical inferred V gene, J gene, and CDR3 amino acid sequence. Percentage overlap between repertoires was computed as shared unique clonotypes divided by the size of the smaller repertoire. Repertoire richness was assessed with RTK rarefaction, the Chao1 estimator, and Recon v2.1 estimates of unobserved clonotypes. Generation probabilities were computed with OLGA for all TCRbeta clonotypes obtained by the gDNA method from a few donors. TCRdb retrieved this table from immuneACCESS and kept in-frame rearrangements only. Not all clones are present; in checked studies, unresolved V genes account for under half, and no reason is known for the remainder. V, J and clone size reflect that table, while D and trimming were determined from the DNA. The sample table lists roughly 770,000 clones, around 96% of them with a count of one. The ten largest clones add up to about 0.22% of the sample.

As concerns this clone: Its target antigen remains unknown. Within one base of it there is no much larger clone, and no base qualities were kept.

For the CD8 naive samples, CD45RO-negative cells were positively selected for CCR7, yielding a CD45RA+CCR7+ population from which TemRA cells were excluded. The donors were healthy, HIV-negative adults who had no recently reported acute infections or vaccinations. All donors were Caucasian adults living in Nashville, Tennessee, USA. Blood was collected by leukapheresis, and PBMCs were isolated by Ficoll-Histopaque density gradient centrifugation and then cryopreserved in liquid nitrogen vapor phase. Analytical flow cytometry was used to check the purity and quantity of every magnetically sorted T cell population. Each sorted fraction had its genomic DNA isolated and then quantified by UV absorbance on a Nanodrop 2000c. The germline V end is reduced by 4 bases and the J end by 7 bases; junction bases left unmatched: 10. CDR1 and CDR2 are read off the germline V gene as SGHDN and FVKESK. There are 15 amino acids in the CDR3, from cysteine to phenylalanine inclusive. Just CDR3 DNA is preserved here, 45 bases in frame from base 1.

The TCR was taken from a young man in good health. The sample taken for sequencing was naive CD8+ T cells sorted from blood. What the cell subset or site label conveys for this sample: CD45RA+CCR7+. The V and J segments used are TRBV14 and TRBJ1-1, and 9 junctional nucleotides match TRBD1. The CDR3 region reads CASSRSGTGSIEAFF. Read as DNA, the sequence is TGTGCCAGCAGCCGCAGCGGGACAGGGTCGATTGAAGCTTTCTTT.